These 28 T cell receptor beta chains were sequenced from one sample in a study of Graves' ophthalmopathy and Graves' hyperthyroidism (dated by TCRdb to 2017 to 2018). These reads were obtained on an Illumina HiSeq 2000. TCR beta CDR3 regions were amplified from RNA transcripts for repertoire sequencing. HTBI primers and the Qiagen OneStep RT-PCR kit were used in a first-round RT-PCR, which was followed by a second-round multiplex PCR, size selection and purification. TCRdb applied fastp at Q25 and MiXCR to the public reads, then kept only in-frame beta chains. Rows matching on CDR3 protein sequence are summarized as one entry with the most common DNA and genes. The sample includes about 390,000 distinct CDR3 sequences, with roughly 17% observed a single time. The ten largest clones represent roughly 2.6% of the sample. The sample consisted of peripheral blood. The receptor source for this set is an adult woman with stable Graves' hyperthyroidism.

In this sample, this clonotype turned up many times. The chain combines TRBV7-6 with TRBJ1-2; tentative D call: TRBD1 (5 bases). Per germline, CDR1 SGHVS and CDR2 FNYEAQ. V was pared by 8 bases and J by 3 bases, with 10 bases between. The CDR3 is 12 residues long. The CDR3 spells CASAGGDYGYTF. The CDR3 coding sequence is TGTGCCAGCGCGGGGGGTGACTATGGCTACACCTTC.

The V and J genes are TRBV7-2 and TRBJ2-1, with 7 bases matching TRBD2. CDR1 is SGHTA, CDR2 FQGNSA, per germline. The CDR3 is made up of 17 amino acids. V lost 5 bases, J lost 6 bases, and 16 bases stayed unmatched. The CDR3 is CASSPRTRNLGSNEQFF. In nucleotides, the CDR3 is TGTGCCAGCAGCCCCCGGACTAGAAATTTAGGGTCCAATGAGCAGTTCTTC.

This clonotype was recorded a few times. The chain employs TRBV28 and TRBJ2-7, with unresolved D. Germline CDR1 and CDR2: MDHEN and SYDVKM. The CDR3 covers 11 residues. Trimming pared 2 bases from V and 12 bases from J, leaving 11 bases between. CDR3 in amino acids: CASSLMGKAYF. Written as DNA, the CDR3 is TGTGCCAGCAGTTTAATGGGGAAGGCGTACTTC.

This clonotype was counted ten times or more. The J gene is TRBJ1-1, the V gene TRBV12-3 or TRBV12-4; D gene unclear. Between the trimmed V and J ends, which lost 1 base and 0 bases, there was a span of 3 bases. The CDR3 spans 13 residues. The CDR3 is CASSLEMNTEAFF. In DNA form, the CDR3 reads TGTGCCAGCAGTTTAGAAATGAACACTGAAGCTTTCTTT.

This clonotype was recorded many times. The chain carries TRBV28 and TRBJ1-1, with 7 nucleotides matching TRBD1. The CDR3 loop spans 14 amino acids. The V gene end was trimmed by 4 bases and the J gene end by 4 bases; junction bases not matched to a gene: 6. CDR1 and CDR2 (germline): MDHEN, SYDVKM. The CDR3 DNA reads as TGTGCCAGCAGTTCCCGCAGGGGGAGCACTGAAGCTTTCTTT. Its protein product is CASSSRRGSTEAFF.

In this sample, this clonotype turned up many times. The chain uses TRBV4-2 and TRBJ2-4, with 8 bases that match TRBD1. This CDR3 is built from 14 residues. V lost 5 bases to trimming and J lost 1 base; unmatched junction nucleotides: 1. Germline V gene lookup returns CDR1 LGHNA and CDR2 YNFKEQ. The chain's CDR3 is CASSYRGAKNIQYF. DNA of the CDR3: TGTGCCAGCAGCTACAGGGGGGCCAAAAACATTCAGTACTTC.

This clonotype was counted only a few times. The J gene is TRBJ1-5, the V gene TRBV7-8, with 10 bases lining up with TRBD1. The V segment lost 5 bases and the J segment 7 bases; nucleotides outside the gene matches: 8. This CDR3 region has 15 residues. Germline assignment: CDR1 SGHVS and CDR2 FQNEAQ. The CDR3 coding sequence is TGTGCCAGCAGCGCCAACCGGGACAGGGGCCAGCCCCAGCATTTT. Its translation is CASSANRDRGQPQHF. The whole variable domain, remainder taken from reference TRBV7-8 and TRBJ1-5, is GAGVSQSPRYKVAKRGQDVALRCDPISGHVSLFWYQQALGQGPEFLTYFQNEAQLDKSGLPSDRFFAERPEGSVSTLKIQRTQQEDSAVYLCASSANRDRGQPQHFGDGTRLSIL.

The chain has TRBV6-1 and TRBJ1-5; a weak D match, TRBD1 (5 bases). The V end lost 5 bases, the J end lost 7 bases, and 21 bases lay between the germline ends. The germline V gene encodes CDR1 MNHNS and CDR2 SASEGT. The CDR3 length is 16 residues. The CDR3 bases are TGTGCCAGCAGTCCCCGGTTGGCAGGGCCTAGGCAGCCCCAGCATTTT. Translation: CASSPRLAGPRQPQHF.

This clonotype was detected many times. This chain links TRBV12-3 or TRBV12-4 with TRBJ2-5; no clear D gene. The CDR3 is made up of 13 amino acids. Trimming took off 6 bases at V and 5 bases at J, with 13 bases between the two ends. The CDR3 DNA is TGTGCCAGCAGCCCACAGTTTGATGAGACCCAGTACTTC. It specifies CASSPQFDETQYF.

This clonotype was found many times. The chain carries TRBV6-1 and TRBJ1-5; 9 bases line up with TRBD1. V gave up 8 bases and J gave up 1 base; unmatched junction bases: 6. The CDR3 loop spans 15 amino acids. The V gene's germline CDR1 is MNHNS and CDR2 SASEGT. The CDR3 spells CASGGTGRSNQPQHF. The CDR3 bases are TGTGCCAGCGGCGGGACAGGGAGAAGCAATCAGCCCCAGCATTTT.

This clonotype has only a few counts. V gene TRBV6-2 or TRBV6-3 combines with J gene TRBJ2-1, with D unresolved. Germline V gene data show CDR1 as MNHEY and CDR2 as SVGEGT. Trimming stripped 0 bases from V and 7 bases from J, with 25 bases between. CDR3 size: 19 residues. CDR3 residues: CASSYSASLDPVPWNEQFF. CDR3 nucleotide sequence: TGTGCCAGCAGTTACTCTGCCAGCCTTGACCCGGTCCCCTGGAATGAGCAGTTCTTC.

This clonotype was observed many times. The J gene is TRBJ2-2, the V gene TRBV7-9, with TRBD1 matching 8 bases. This CDR3 spans 14 amino acids. The V gene's germline CDR1 is SEHNR and CDR2 FQNEAQ (reference sequence). V lost 5 bases, J lost 6 bases, and 5 bases stayed unmatched. This chain's CDR3 is CASSPSQGAGELFF. The CDR3 DNA sequence: TGTGCCAGCAGCCCATCACAGGGGGCCGGGGAGCTGTTTTTT.

With respect to this clonotype: A much larger clone sits a single nucleotide away, making a read error possible. The chain employs TRBV24-1 and TRBJ2-7, with 12 positions matching TRBD2. CDR3 length equals 15 residues. Germline V gene data show CDR1 as KGHDR and CDR2 as SFDVKD. CDR3 in amino acids: CATSDETSGSYEQCF. CDR3 bases: TGTGCCACCAGTGATGAGACTAGCGGGAGTTACGAGCAGTGCTTC.

For this clonotype: A much larger clone is a single base away; this may be a read error. The rearrangement links TRBV2 to TRBJ1-3; D is possibly TRBD1 (5 bases). V lost 7 bases and J 3 bases, leaving 10 bases between the germline ends. Germline CDR1 is SNHLY and CDR2 is FYNNEI. CDR3 length: 13 residues. The CDR3 spells CASKGIYGNTIYF. CDR3 coding DNA: TGTGCCAGCAAGGGGATTTATGGAAACACCATATATTTT.

This rearrangement joins TRBV12-3 or TRBV12-4 to TRBJ1-1; maybe TRBD1 (5 bases). This CDR3 has 14 residues. The V end lost 3 bases, the J end lost 4 bases, and 12 bases lay between the germline ends. CDR3 DNA sequence: TGTGCCAGCAGTTTTAAGGGGAGGGTCACTGAAGCTTTCTTT. Its translation: CASSFKGRVTEAFF.

This clonotype was detected ten times or more. V is TRBV12-5 and J is TRBJ2-2, with D unresolved. V was cut by 7 bases and J by 5 bases, with 8 bases left in between. The germline V gene encodes CDR1 LGHNT and CDR2 FRNRAP. This CDR3 is built from 12 residues. The CDR3 bases are TGTGCTAGTGCCTTTGTAACCGGGGAGCTGTTTTTT. Its translation: CASAFVTGELFF.

This clonotype appeared a few times. DNA for the CDR3: TGTGCCAGCTCACCTGGACAGGGCCGGGGGGGATCTGAAGCTTTCTTT. It yields the protein CASSPGQGRGGSEAFF. This chain joins TRBV18 and TRBJ1-1; 8 nucleotides align to TRBD1. CDR1 and CDR2 (germline): KGHSH, LQKENI. The CDR3 sequence is 16 residues long. With 3 bases clipped from V and 6 bases from J, the junction kept 12 bases outside the gene matches.

This clonotype occurred many times. J is TRBJ2-7 and V is TRBV12-5; 8 bases line up with TRBD1. The CDR3 sequence is 22 residues long. The germline CDR1 and CDR2 sequences are LGHNT and FRNRAP. V shed 3 bases, J shed 0 bases, and the junction held 25 bases outside the gene matches. The CDR3 region is CASGFPSRGPGTGSPASYEQYF. For the CDR3, the DNA is TGTGCTAGTGGTTTCCCCTCCAGAGGTCCCGGGACAGGTTCACCAGCCTCCTACGAGCAGTACTTC.

The chain joins TRBV11-2 to TRBJ2-7; 11 nucleotides agree with TRBD2. Germline CDR1 is SGHAT and CDR2 is FQNNGV. Trimming removed 5 bases from V and 6 bases from J; junction bases left unmatched: 18. CDR3 length: 18 amino acids. CDR3 coding DNA: TGTGCCAGCAGCCTCCTCACACCCCCCGGGACTAGCGGTAGCGAGCAGTACTTC. Residues: CASSLLTPPGTSGSEQYF. Full variable domain (rest looked up from reference TRBV11-2 and TRBJ2-7): EAGVAQSPRYKIIEKRQSVAFWCNPISGHATLYWYQQILGQGPKLLIQFQNNGVVDDSQLPKDRFSAERLKGVDSTLKIQPAKLEDSAVYLCASSLLTPPGTSGSEQYFGPGTRLTVT.

A note on this clonotype: It may be a read error: a sequence one base away is much more abundant. This chain uses TRBV12-5 with TRBJ2-3; D call uncertain. This CDR3 has 17 residues. Per germline, CDR1 LGHNT and CDR2 FRNRAP. The ends were cut back, 1 base at V and 6 bases at J, with 20 bases in the middle. CDR3 bases: TGTGCTAGTGGTTTGGCTAAAGGTCACCGCTATGCTGATACGCAGTATTTT. Amino acids: CASGLAKGHRYADTQYF.

This clonotype was seen repeatedly, ten times or more. The chain combines TRBV12-3 or TRBV12-4 with TRBJ2-7, with D perhaps TRBD1 (6 bases). Trimming cost V 2 bases and J 2 bases, with 16 bases left between them. The CDR3 totals 16 residues. This CDR3 reads CASSLRSRGGAYEQYF. DNA of the CDR3: TGTGCCAGCAGTTTACGGTCCAGGGGTGGGGCCTACGAGCAGTACTTC.

This rearrangement joins TRBV7-3 to TRBJ1-3, with D uncertain. Per germline, CDR1 SGHTA and CDR2 FQGTGA. This CDR3 comprises 20 residues. The ends were cut back, 1 base at V and 0 bases at J, with 22 bases in the middle. CDR3 coding DNA: TGTGCCAGCAGCTTAATGCTCAACTCTGAAAAGGCTTACTCTGGAAACACCATATATTTT. Its translation is CASSLMLNSEKAYSGNTIYF. The full variable domain, with the rest looked up from reference TRBV7-3 and TRBJ1-3, is GAGVSQTPSNKVTEKGKYVELRCDPISGHTALYWYRQSLGQGPEFLIYFQGTGAADDSGLPNDRFFAVRPEGSVSTLKIQRTERGDSAVYLCASSLMLNSEKAYSGNTIYFGEGSWLTVV.

The chain employs TRBV20-1 and TRBJ2-2; D not resolved. This CDR3 spans 14 amino acids. The germline V gene has CDR1 DFQATT and CDR2 SNEGSKA (reference sequence). Trimming removed 3 bases at V and 0 bases at J, with 8 bases between. The CDR3 nucleotides read TGCAGTGCTAGTAGTCGATCGAACACCGGGGAGCTGTTTTTT. This gives the protein CSASSRSNTGELFF.

The table lists this clonotype with many counts. V is TRBV5-1 and J is TRBJ2-7; tentative D call: TRBD2 (6 bases). Trimming took off 4 bases at V and 5 bases at J, with 13 bases between the two ends. The germline V gene encodes CDR1 SGHRS and CDR2 YFSETQ. CDR3 length: 13 amino acids. The CDR3 loop is CASSRTRGDEQYF. CDR3 nucleotides: TGCGCCAGCAGCCGGACCCGCGGGGACGAGCAGTACTTC.

This clonotype was observed at least ten times. The chain joins TRBV5-1 to TRBJ2-7; 7 positions match TRBD1. The V gene end was trimmed by 0 bases and the J gene end by 7 bases; junction bases not matched to a gene: 7. The CDR3 loop spans 14 amino acids. Germline assignment: CDR1 SGHRS and CDR2 YFSETQ. The chain's CDR3 is CASSLARQGREQYF. The CDR3 DNA follows: TGCGCCAGCAGCTTGGCGAGACAGGGAAGGGAGCAGTACTTC.

At least ten counts were recorded for this clonotype. The J gene is TRBJ1-1, the V gene TRBV29-1; D is unclear. CDR3 length: 11 residues. CDR1 SQVTM and CDR2 ANQGSEA come from the germline V gene. V was trimmed by 5 bases and J by 1 base, leaving 5 bases between them. The CDR3 loop is CSVPRNTEAFF. CDR3 nucleotides: TGCAGCGTTCCTAGGAACACTGAAGCTTTCTTT.

The table lists this clonotype with a few counts. The chain links TRBV12-3 or TRBV12-4 to TRBJ2-2; 10 nucleotides agree with TRBD1. CDR3 length: 15 residues. Trimming at V came to 3 bases and at J to 5 bases, leaving 3 bases not matched to a gene. The CDR3: CASSFRQGATGELFF. Here the CDR3 DNA reads TGTGCCAGCAGTTTTCGACAGGGGGCGACCGGGGAGCTGTTTTTT.

This clonotype has a count of ten or more. The rearrangement uses TRBV24-1 and TRBJ1-5, with no clear D. The CDR3 extends over 14 amino acids. The germline V gene encodes CDR1 KGHDR and CDR2 SFDVKD. V was trimmed by 1 base and J by 8 bases, leaving 11 bases between them. CDR3 amino acids: CATSDLNLSEPQHF. CDR3 coding DNA: TGTGCCACCAGTGATTTAAACCTCTCGGAGCCCCAGCATTTT.